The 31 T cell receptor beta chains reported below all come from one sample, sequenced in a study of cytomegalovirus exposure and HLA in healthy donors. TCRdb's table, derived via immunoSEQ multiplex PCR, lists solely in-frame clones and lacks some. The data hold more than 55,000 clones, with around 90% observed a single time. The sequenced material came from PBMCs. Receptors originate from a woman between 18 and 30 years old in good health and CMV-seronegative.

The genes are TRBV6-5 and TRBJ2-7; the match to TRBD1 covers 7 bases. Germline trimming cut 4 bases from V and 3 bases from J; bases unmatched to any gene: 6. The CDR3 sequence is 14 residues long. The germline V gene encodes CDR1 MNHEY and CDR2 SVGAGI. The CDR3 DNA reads TGTGCCAGCAGTTCCGACAGGGTCGGCTACGAGCAGTACTTC. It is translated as CASSSDRVGYEQYF.

In DNA form, the CDR3 reads TGCGCCAGCAACGACGGGGACAGGGGGATCGGTAACTATGGCTACACCTTC. Translating it yields CASNDGDRGIGNYGYTF. The V gene is TRBV5-1, the J gene TRBJ1-2; TRBD1 aligns across 11 bases. The CDR3 has 17 amino acids. Germline CDR1 reads SGHRS; CDR2 reads YFSETQ. Unmatched junction bases numbered 11, after V lost 6 bases and J lost 1 base.

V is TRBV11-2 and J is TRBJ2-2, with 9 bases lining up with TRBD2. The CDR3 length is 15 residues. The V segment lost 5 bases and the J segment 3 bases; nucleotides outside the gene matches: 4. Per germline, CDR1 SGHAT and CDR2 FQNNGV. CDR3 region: CASSHGLAYTGELFF. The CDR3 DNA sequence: TGTGCCAGCAGCCACGGACTAGCGTACACCGGGGAGCTGTTTTTT. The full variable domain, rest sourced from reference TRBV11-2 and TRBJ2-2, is EAGVAQSPRYKIIEKRQSVAFWCNPISGHATLYWYQQILGQGPKLLIQFQNNGVVDDSQLPKDRFSAERLKGVDSTLKIQPAKLEDSAVYLCASSHGLAYTGELFFGEGSRLTVL.

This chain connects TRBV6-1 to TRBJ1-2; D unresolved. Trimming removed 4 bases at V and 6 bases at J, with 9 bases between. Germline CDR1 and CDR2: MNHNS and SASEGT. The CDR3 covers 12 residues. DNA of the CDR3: TGTGCCAGCAGTGTGTCGGGGAATGGCTACACCTTC. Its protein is CASSVSGNGYTF.

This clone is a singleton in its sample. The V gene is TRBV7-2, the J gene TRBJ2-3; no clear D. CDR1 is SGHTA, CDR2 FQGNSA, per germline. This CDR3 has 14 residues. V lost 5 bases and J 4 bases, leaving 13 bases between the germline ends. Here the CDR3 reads CASSPGRSADTQYF. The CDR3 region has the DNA TGTGCCAGCAGCCCCGGTCGTTCGGCAGATACGCAGTATTTT.

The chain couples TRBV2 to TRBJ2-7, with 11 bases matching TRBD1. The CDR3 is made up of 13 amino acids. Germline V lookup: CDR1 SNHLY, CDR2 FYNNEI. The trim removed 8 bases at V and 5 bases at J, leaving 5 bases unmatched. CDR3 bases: TGTGCCAGCGCCCGGGACAGGGGGAACGAGCAGTACTTC. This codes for CASARDRGNEQYF.

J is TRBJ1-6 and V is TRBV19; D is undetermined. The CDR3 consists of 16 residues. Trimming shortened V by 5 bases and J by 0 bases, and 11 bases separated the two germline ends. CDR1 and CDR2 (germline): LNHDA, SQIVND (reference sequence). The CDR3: CASSPTRRSYNSPLHF. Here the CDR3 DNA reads TGTGCCAGTAGTCCGACTCGTCGCTCCTATAATTCACCCCTCCACTTT. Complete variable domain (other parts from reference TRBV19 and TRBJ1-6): DGGITQSPKYLFRKEGQNVTLSCEQNLNHDAMYWYRQDPGQGLRLIYYSQIVNDFQKGDIAEGYSVSREKKESFPLTVTSAQKNPTAFYLCASSPTRRSYNSPLHFGNGTRLTVT.

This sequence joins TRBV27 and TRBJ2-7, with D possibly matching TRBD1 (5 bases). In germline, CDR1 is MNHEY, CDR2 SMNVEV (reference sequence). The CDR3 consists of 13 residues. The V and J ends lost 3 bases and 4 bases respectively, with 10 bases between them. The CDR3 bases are TGTGCCAGCAGTTTCAGGGTTCAGTACGAGCAGTACTTC. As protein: CASSFRVQYEQYF.

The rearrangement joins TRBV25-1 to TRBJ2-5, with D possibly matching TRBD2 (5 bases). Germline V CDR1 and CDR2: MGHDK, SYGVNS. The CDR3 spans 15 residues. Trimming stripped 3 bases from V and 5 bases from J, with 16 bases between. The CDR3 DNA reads TGTGCCAGCAGTGATTCTGGAGATGGCGGGGAGACCCAGTACTTC. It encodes CASSDSGDGGETQYF.

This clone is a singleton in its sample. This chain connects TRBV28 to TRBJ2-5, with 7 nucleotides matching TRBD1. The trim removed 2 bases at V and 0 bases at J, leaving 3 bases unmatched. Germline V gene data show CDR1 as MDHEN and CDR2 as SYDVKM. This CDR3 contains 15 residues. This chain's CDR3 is CASSLGTVYQETQYF. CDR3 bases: TGTGCCAGCAGTTTAGGGACAGTATACCAAGAGACCCAGTACTTC.

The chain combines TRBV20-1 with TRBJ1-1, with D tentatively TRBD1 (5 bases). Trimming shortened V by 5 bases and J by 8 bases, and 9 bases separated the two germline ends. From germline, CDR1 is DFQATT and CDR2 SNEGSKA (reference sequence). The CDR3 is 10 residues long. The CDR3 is CSAAGNEAFF. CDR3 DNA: TGCAGTGCTGCAGGGAACGAAGCTTTCTTT.

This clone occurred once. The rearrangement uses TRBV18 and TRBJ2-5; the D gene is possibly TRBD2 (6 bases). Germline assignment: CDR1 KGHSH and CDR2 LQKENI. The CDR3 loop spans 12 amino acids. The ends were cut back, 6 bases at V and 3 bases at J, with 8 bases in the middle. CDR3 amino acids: CASSSGEETQYF. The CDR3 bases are TGTGCCAGCTCTTCGGGGGAAGAGACCCAGTACTTC.

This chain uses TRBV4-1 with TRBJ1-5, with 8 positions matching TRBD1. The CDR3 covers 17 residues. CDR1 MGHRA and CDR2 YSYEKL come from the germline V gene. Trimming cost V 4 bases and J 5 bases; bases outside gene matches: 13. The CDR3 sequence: CASSPRQGTYRDQPQHF. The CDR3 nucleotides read TGCGCCAGCAGCCCGAGACAGGGGACCTACCGGGATCAGCCCCAGCATTTT.

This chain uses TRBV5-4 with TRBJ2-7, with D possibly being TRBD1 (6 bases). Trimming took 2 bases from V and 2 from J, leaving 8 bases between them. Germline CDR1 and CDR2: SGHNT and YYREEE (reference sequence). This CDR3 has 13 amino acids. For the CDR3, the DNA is TGTGCCAGCAGCTTCGCAGGGGCCTACGAGCAGTACTTC. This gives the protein CASSFAGAYEQYF. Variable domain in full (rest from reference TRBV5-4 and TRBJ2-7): ETGVTQSPTHLIKTRGQQVTLRCSSQSGHNTVSWYQQALGQGPQFIFQYYREEENGRGNFPPRFSGLQFPNYSSELNVNALELDDSALYLCASSFAGAYEQYFGPGTRLTVT.

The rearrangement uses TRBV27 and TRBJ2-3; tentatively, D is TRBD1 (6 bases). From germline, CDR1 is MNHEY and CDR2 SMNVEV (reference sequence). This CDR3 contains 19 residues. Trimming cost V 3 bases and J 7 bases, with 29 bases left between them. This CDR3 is CASSFSIYRERGPSYTQYF. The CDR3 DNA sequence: TGTGCCAGCAGTTTTTCTATTTACAGGGAACGAGGGCCTTCCTATACGCAGTATTTT.

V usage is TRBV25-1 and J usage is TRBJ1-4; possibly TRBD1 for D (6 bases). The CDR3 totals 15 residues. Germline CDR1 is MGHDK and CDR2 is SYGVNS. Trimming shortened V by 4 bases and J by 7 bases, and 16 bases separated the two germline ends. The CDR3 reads CASSAHLGAGEKLFF. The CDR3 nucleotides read TGTGCCAGCAGTGCCCACCTGGGGGCAGGTGAAAAACTGTTTTTT.

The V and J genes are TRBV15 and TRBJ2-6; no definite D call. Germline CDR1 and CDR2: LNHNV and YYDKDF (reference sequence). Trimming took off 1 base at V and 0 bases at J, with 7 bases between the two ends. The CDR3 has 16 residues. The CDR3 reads CATSRAVISGANVLTF. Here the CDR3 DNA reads TGTGCCACCAGCAGAGCCGTTATCTCTGGGGCCAACGTCCTGACTTTC.

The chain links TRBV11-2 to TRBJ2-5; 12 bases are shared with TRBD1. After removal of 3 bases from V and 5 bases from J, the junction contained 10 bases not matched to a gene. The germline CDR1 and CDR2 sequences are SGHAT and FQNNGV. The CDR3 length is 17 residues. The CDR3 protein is CASSFLGTGGVVETQYF. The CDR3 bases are TGTGCCAGCAGCTTCTTAGGGACAGGGGGCGTTGTGGAGACCCAGTACTTC.

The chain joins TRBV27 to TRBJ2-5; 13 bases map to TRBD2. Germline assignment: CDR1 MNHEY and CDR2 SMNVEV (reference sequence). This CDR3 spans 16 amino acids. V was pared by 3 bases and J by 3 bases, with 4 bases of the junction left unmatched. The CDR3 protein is CASSFLGLAGEETQYF. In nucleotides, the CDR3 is TGTGCCAGCAGTTTTCTCGGACTAGCGGGGGAAGAGACCCAGTACTTC.

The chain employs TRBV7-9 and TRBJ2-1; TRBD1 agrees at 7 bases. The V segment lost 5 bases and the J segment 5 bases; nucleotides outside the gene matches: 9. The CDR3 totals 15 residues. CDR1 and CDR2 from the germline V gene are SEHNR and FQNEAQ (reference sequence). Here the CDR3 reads CASSRRQGINNEQFF. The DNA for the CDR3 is TGTGCCAGCAGCAGACGACAGGGCATCAACAATGAGCAGTTCTTC.

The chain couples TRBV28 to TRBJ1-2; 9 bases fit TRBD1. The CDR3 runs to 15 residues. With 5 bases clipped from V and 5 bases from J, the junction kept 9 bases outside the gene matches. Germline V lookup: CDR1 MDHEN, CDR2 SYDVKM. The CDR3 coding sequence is TGTGCCAGCAGTCTCAGAACAGGGGGCGTGTATGGCTACACCTTC. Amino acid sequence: CASSLRTGGVYGYTF.

The CDR3 bases are TGTGCCAGCAGCTTTCTGCGGGCCAATGAGCAGTTCTTC. It is translated as CASSFLRANEQFF. The V and J genes are TRBV5-6 and TRBJ2-1, with TRBD2 as a possible D gene (5 bases). CDR3 length: 13 residues. CDR1 is SGHDT and CDR2 is YYEEEE in the germline V gene. V was shortened by 2 bases and J by 6 bases, with 9 bases between the two germline ends.

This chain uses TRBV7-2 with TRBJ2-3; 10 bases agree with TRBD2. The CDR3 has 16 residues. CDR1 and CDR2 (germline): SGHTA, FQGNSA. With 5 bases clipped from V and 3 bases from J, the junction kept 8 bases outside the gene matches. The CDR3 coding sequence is TGTGCCAGCAGCATCTATAGCGGGAGGCTGACAGATACGCAGTATTTT. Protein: CASSIYSGRLTDTQYF.

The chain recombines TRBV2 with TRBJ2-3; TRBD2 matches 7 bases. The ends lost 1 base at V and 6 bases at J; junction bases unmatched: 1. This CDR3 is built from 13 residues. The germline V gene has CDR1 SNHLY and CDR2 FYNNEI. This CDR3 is CASSEGGGDTQYF. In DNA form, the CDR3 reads TGTGCCAGCAGTGAAGGGGGAGGGGATACGCAGTATTTT.

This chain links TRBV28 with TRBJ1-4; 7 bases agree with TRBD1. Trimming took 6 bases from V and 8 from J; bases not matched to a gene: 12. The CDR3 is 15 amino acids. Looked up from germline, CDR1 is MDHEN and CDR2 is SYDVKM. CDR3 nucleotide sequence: TGTGCCAGCAGGCGCGACAGGGAGGCTGGGGAAAAACTGTTTTTT. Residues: CASRRDREAGEKLFF.

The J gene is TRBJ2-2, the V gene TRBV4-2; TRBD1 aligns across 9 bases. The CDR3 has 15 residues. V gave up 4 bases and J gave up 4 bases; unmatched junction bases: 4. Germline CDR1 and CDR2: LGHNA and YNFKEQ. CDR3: CASSPGTGPTGELFF. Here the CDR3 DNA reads TGTGCCAGCAGCCCAGGGACAGGGCCCACCGGGGAGCTGTTTTTT.

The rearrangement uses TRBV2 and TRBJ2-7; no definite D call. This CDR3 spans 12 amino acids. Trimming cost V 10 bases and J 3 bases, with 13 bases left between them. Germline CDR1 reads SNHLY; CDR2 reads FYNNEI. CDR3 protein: CATRPVGYEQYF. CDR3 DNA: TGTGCCACCAGACCGGTCGGCTACGAGCAGTACTTC.

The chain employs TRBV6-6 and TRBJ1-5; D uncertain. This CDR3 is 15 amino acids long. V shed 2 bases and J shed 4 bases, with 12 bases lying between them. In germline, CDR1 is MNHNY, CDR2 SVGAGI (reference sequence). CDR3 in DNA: TGTGCCAGCAGTTACAGTTCGGCGGCTAATCAGCCCCAGCATTTT. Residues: CASSYSSAANQPQHF.

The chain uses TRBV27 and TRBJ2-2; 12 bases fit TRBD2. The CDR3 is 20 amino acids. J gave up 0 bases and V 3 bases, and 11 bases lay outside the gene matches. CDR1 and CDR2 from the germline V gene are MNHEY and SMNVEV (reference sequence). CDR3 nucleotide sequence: TGTGCCAGCAGTTTCCGGACGGCGGGACTAGCGGGCCCGAACACCGGGGAGCTGTTTTTT. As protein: CASSFRTAGLAGPNTGELFF.

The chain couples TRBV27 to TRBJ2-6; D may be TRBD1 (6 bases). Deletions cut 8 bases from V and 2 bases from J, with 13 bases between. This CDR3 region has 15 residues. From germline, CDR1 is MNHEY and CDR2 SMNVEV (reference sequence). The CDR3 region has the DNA TGTGCCAGCGCAATGGACAGAGCTGGGGCCAACGTCCTGACTTTC. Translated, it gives CASAMDRAGANVLTF. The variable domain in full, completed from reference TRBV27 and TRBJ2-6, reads EAQVTQNPRYLITVTGKKLTVTCSQNMNHEYMSWYRQDPGLGLRQIYYSMNVEVTDKGDVPEGYKVSRKEKRNFPLILESPSPNQTSLYFCASAMDRAGANVLTFGAGSRLTVL.

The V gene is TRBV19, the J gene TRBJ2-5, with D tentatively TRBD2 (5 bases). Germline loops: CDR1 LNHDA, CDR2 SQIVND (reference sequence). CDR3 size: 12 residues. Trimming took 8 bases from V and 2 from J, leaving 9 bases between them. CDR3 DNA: TGTGCCAGTGGCGGGCAGCAAGAGACCCAGTACTTC. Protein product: CASGGQQETQYF.